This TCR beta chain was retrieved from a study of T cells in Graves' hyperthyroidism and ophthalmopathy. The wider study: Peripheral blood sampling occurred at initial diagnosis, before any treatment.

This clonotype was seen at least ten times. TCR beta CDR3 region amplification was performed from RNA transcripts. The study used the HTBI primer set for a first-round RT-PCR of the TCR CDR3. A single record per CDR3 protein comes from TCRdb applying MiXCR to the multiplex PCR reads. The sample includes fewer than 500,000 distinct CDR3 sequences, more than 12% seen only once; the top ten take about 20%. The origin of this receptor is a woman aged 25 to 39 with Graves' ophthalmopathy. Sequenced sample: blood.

Here the CDR3 DNA reads TGTGCCAGCAGCCCGCGCTACCCCGGGAACACTGAAGCTTTCTTT. Encoded protein: CASSPRYPGNTEAFF. The V and J genes are TRBV11-2 and TRBJ1-1; D uncertain. In germline, CDR1 is SGHAT, CDR2 FQNNGV. The CDR3 runs to 15 residues. V was shortened by 5 bases and J by 1 base, with 14 bases between the two germline ends.